Listed below are T cell receptor beta chains from one sample, sequenced in a study of T cell changes during pregnancy in multiple sclerosis. Sequencing used immunoSEQ multiplex PCR; TCRdb keeps in-frame clones, though not all of them. The table has about 59,000 clones, approximately 92% seen once; the top ten hold roughly 0.34%. This sample comprised CD4+ T cells from peripheral blood mononuclear cells, obtained before pregnancy. Receptor source: a female donor with multiple sclerosis, enrolled in a pregnancy study. Both conserved end residues are part of each CDR3. The order of the fields is V gene, D gene, clone size, J gene, CDR3 DNA, CDR3 protein. D genes are given only for firm matches. Some rows mark clone size as missing; the rest say once, few, many or name a class of expanded clone.

V: TRBV7-8; D: TRBD2; size: NA; J: TRBJ2-7; DNA: TGTGCCAGTAGCTCCCTAACGGGAGGTCCGGTAAGGGAGCAGTACTTC; CDR3: CASSSLTGGPVREQYF
V: TRBV11-1; D: NA; size: NA; J: TRBJ2-5; DNA: TGTGCCAGCAGCGCGGACTATGGGGAGACCCAGTACTTC; CDR3: CASSADYGETQYF
V: TRBV5-1; D: NA; size: NA; J: TRBJ1-1; DNA: TGCGCCAGCAGCGCACAGGACAACACTGAAGCTTTCTTT; CDR3: CASSAQDNTEAFF
V: TRBV19; D: NA; size: NA; J: TRBJ2-1; DNA: TGTGCCAGTAGTATAAGCGAGGGGGACGAGCAGTTCTTC; CDR3: CASSISEGDEQFF
V: TRBV7-2; D: TRBD1; size: NA; J: TRBJ2-5; DNA: TGTGCCAGCAGCCCAAGACAGGGGAGATTCCAAGAGACCCAGTACTTC; CDR3: CASSPRQGRFQETQYF
V: TRBV6-6; D: TRBD2; size: NA; J: TRBJ2-7; DNA: TGTGCCAGCAGCCCACCCGGGACTACCACCTACGAGCAGTACTTC; CDR3: CASSPPGTTTYEQYF
V: TRBV2; D: TRBD2; size: NA; J: TRBJ2-5; DNA: TGTGCCAGCGAAGGACTAGCGATAAGCCAAGAGACCCAGTACTTC; CDR3: CASEGLAISQETQYF
V: TRBV7-6; D: NA; size: NA; J: TRBJ1-5; DNA: TGTGCCAGCAGCTTTTCGGGACTGGTGTGTCAGCCCCAGCATTTT; CDR3: CASSFSGLVCQPQHF
V: TRBV5-6; D: TRBD2; size: NA; J: TRBJ2-1; DNA: TGTGCCAGCAGCTCTCAAGCGGGGAGCTCCTACAATGAGCAGTTCTTC; CDR3: CASSSQAGSSYNEQFF
V: TRBV5-1; D: NA; size: NA; J: TRBJ1-1; DNA: TGCGCCAGCAGCGGCCGGGACACACAACTGAACACTGAAGCTTTCTTT; CDR3: CASSGRDTQLNTEAFF
V: TRBV6-5; D: TRBD1; size: NA; J: TRBJ2-3; DNA: TGTGCCAGCAGCCAGGGGGTAGATACGCAGTATTTT; CDR3: CASSQGVDTQYF
V: TRBV19; D: TRBD2; size: few; J: TRBJ2-3; DNA: TGTGCCAGTAGTATAAAGGGACTAGCGGGGACAGATACGCAGTATTTT; CDR3: CASSIKGLAGTDTQYF
V: TRBV5-6; D: TRBD2; size: NA; J: TRBJ2-5; DNA: TGTGCCAGCAGATTAGCGGGAGGGGCAGAGACCCAGTACTTC; CDR3: CASRLAGGAETQYF
V: TRBV18; D: TRBD1; size: NA; J: TRBJ2-7; DNA: TGTGCCAGCTCACCACTAAGACAGGGGGCCGACGAGCAGTACTTC; CDR3: CASSPLRQGADEQYF
V: TRBV27; D: TRBD2; size: NA; J: TRBJ2-7; DNA: TGTGCCAGCAGTTTACCGACGGGAGGCCCCTCCTACGAGCAGTACTTC; CDR3: CASSLPTGGPSYEQYF
V: TRBV2; D: NA; size: NA; J: TRBJ2-3; DNA: TGTGCCAGCGTTCTCTTGGCTAGCGAGAAAGATACGCAGTATTTT; CDR3: CASVLLASEKDTQYF
V: TRBV21-1; D: NA; size: NA; J: TRBJ2-2; DNA: TGTGCCAGCAGCAAAAGGGTAGCGGGAGAGGTCGGGGAGCTGTTTTTT; CDR3: CASSKRVAGEVGELFF
V: TRBV5-5; D: TRBD2; size: NA; J: TRBJ2-3; DNA: TGTGCCAGCATCTACTCCGGGACTATCACAGATACGCAGTATTTT; CDR3: CASIYSGTITDTQYF
V: TRBV19; D: TRBD1; size: NA; J: TRBJ1-4; DNA: TGTGCCAGTAGCGACAGGGGGCGAGGTGAAAAACTGTTTTTT; CDR3: CASSDRGRGEKLFF
V: TRBV19; D: TRBD2; size: NA; J: TRBJ2-1; DNA: TGTGCCAGTCATAGCGGGAGTATCTACAATGAGCAGTTCTTC; CDR3: CASHSGSIYNEQFF
V: TRBV6-5; D: TRBD2; size: NA; J: TRBJ2-7; DNA: TGTGCCAGCGCCAAGGCTAGCGGGAGTAGTGTGCAGTACTTC; CDR3: CASAKASGSSVQYF
V: TRBV28; D: TRBD1; size: NA; J: TRBJ1-1; DNA: TGTGCCAGCAGTTTAGTACAGGGGGCGGGGGTGACTGAAGCTTTCTTT; CDR3: CASSLVQGAGVTEAFF
V: TRBV6-6; D: TRBD2; size: NA; J: TRBJ2-7; DNA: TGTGCCAGCAGCCACTATAGGACTAGCGGGAGCTACGAGCAGTACTTC; CDR3: CASSHYRTSGSYEQYF
V: TRBV25-1; D: TRBD2; size: NA; J: TRBJ2-7; DNA: TGTGCCAGCAGTGAAGGACTAGCGGGAGGGCCTTTGGCTTCCGAGCAGTACTTC; CDR3: CASSEGLAGGPLASEQYF
V: TRBV5-4; D: TRBD1; size: NA; J: TRBJ1-4; DNA: TGTGCCAGCAGGCGGGACAGAACTAATGAAAAACTGTTTTTT; CDR3: CASRRDRTNEKLFF
V: TRBV6-4; D: NA; size: NA; J: TRBJ1-5; DNA: TGTGCCAGCAGTGACTCGAGGGAAAGGCTTCATAATCAGCCCCAGCATTTT; CDR3: CASSDSRERLHNQPQHF
V: TRBV29-1; D: NA; size: NA; J: TRBJ2-7; DNA: TGCAGCGCCTTCGCGGACTTCCCCCTAGGAGAGCAGTACTTC; CDR3: CSAFADFPLGEQYF
V: TRBV11-2; D: NA; size: NA; J: TRBJ2-5; DNA: TGTGCCAGCAGCTTACAGGGGTTCGAGGAGACCCAGTACTTC; CDR3: CASSLQGFEETQYF
V: TRBV9; D: TRBD2; size: NA; J: TRBJ2-1; DNA: TGTGCCAGCAGCACCCGCGGGACTAGCGGGAGCAATGAGCAGTTCTTC; CDR3: CASSTRGTSGSNEQFF
V: TRBV19; D: TRBD1; size: NA; J: TRBJ1-5; DNA: TGTGCCAGTAGTGCCCTGACAGGGTCCAATCAGCCCCAGCATTTT; CDR3: CASSALTGSNQPQHF
V: TRBV6-5; D: TRBD1; size: NA; J: TRBJ2-2; DNA: TGTGCCAGCAAGGGTTCCAGGGGGACCGGGGAGCTGTTTTTT; CDR3: CASKGSRGTGELFF
V: TRBV4-3; D: NA; size: NA; J: TRBJ2-6; DNA: TGCGCCAGCAGCCAAGATCATGTCCCCGGGATTTCTGGGGCCAACGTCCTGACTTTC; CDR3: CASSQDHVPGISGANVLTF
V: TRBV6-5; D: NA; size: once; J: TRBJ2-7; DNA: TGTGCCAGCAGTTACTCAGGGCAGGGGAACCACGAGCAGTACTTC; CDR3: CASSYSGQGNHEQYF
V: TRBV28; D: NA; size: NA; J: TRBJ1-2; DNA: TGTGCCAGCACCCCTCCGCGAGACTATGGCTACACCTTC; CDR3: CASTPPRDYGYTF
V: TRBV9; D: TRBD2; size: NA; J: TRBJ2-2; DNA: TGTGCCAGCAGCGGGGCTCCGGGGGGTTGGCCGCAAAATACCGGGGAGCTGTTTTTT; CDR3: CASSGAPGGWPQNTGELFF
V: TRBV6-5; D: NA; size: NA; J: TRBJ2-5; DNA: TGTGCCAGCAGTTACTCGAGGTTTCGAAATGGGGAGACCCAGTACTTC; CDR3: CASSYSRFRNGETQYF
V: TRBV5-1; D: NA; size: NA; J: TRBJ1-1; DNA: TGCGCCAGCAGCTTGGTGGCGGGCATCGAAGCTTTCTTT; CDR3: CASSLVAGIEAFF
V: TRBV19; D: TRBD2; size: NA; J: TRBJ2-5; DNA: TGTGCCAGTAGTGATCCGCGGGCGGGAGGAGAGACCCAGTACTTC; CDR3: CASSDPRAGGETQYF
V: TRBV10-3; D: NA; size: NA; J: TRBJ2-2; DNA: TGTGCCATCAGTGATTACCGGGCGAACACCGGGGAGCTGTTTTTT; CDR3: CAISDYRANTGELFF
V: TRBV11-1; D: TRBD2; size: NA; J: TRBJ2-1; DNA: TGTGCCAGCAGCTTATTTACTAGCGGGAGCAATGAGCAGTTCTTC; CDR3: CASSLFTSGSNEQFF
V: TRBV30; D: NA; size: NA; J: TRBJ1-1; DNA: TGTGCCTGGTCGGTGGGCACAAGGAACACTGAAGCTTTCTTT; CDR3: CAWSVGTRNTEAFF
V: TRBV15; D: TRBD1; size: NA; J: TRBJ1-2; DNA: TGTGCCACCAGCACCGGGACAGGGGGGAACTATGGCTACACCTTC; CDR3: CATSTGTGGNYGYTF
V: TRBV12-2; D: NA; size: NA; J: TRBJ2-1; DNA: TGTGCAAGTCGCCTGACTAGCGGGATTTACAATGAGCAGTTCTTC; CDR3: CASRLTSGIYNEQFF
V: TRBV2; D: TRBD2; size: NA; J: TRBJ2-5; DNA: TGTGCCATGTGGGGGACTAGCGGGAATCAAGAGACCCAGTACTTC; CDR3: CAMWGTSGNQETQYF
V: TRBV21-1; D: NA; size: NA; J: TRBJ2-7; DNA: TGTGCCAGCAGCAAAGATCAAAGGGGCTCGCGCGAGCAGTACTTC; CDR3: CASSKDQRGSREQYF